These 21 T cell receptor beta chains came from one sample sequenced in a study of T cells after yellow fever vaccination (dated by TCRdb to about 2019). The library came from 5' RACE. The instrument was an Illumina HiSeq 2500. TCRdb ran its own pipeline on the public reads, namely fastp trimming at Q25 and MiXCR clone calling, and kept in-frame beta chains. Entries are consolidated by CDR3 protein sequence, retaining the most common genes and DNA. The sample profile shows some 250,000 distinct CDR3 sequences; about 7.1% of them were found once. The ten largest clones represent over 0.65% of the sample. Reading the label with the study, this specimen's treatment or condition is: live attenuated yellow fever vaccine strain. The specimen was CD4+ T cells sorted from PBMCs, collected 15 days after the yellow fever booster vaccination. All receptors derive from a man aged 25-45 years who received the YFV17D yellow fever vaccine.

The J gene is TRBJ1-6, the V gene TRBV10-1, with D unclear. The CDR3 contains 13 residues. Trimming removed 6 bases at V and 7 bases at J, with 10 bases between. Germline lookup yields CDR1 WNHNN and CDR2 SYGVQD (reference sequence). CDR3 protein: CASSPVRNSPLHF. CDR3 DNA: TGCGCCAGCAGCCCGGTGAGGAATTCACCCCTCCACTTT.

This chain links TRBV5-6 with TRBJ2-2; D is unclear. V was cut by 4 bases and J by 3 bases, with 10 bases left in between. CDR1 SGHDT and CDR2 YYEEEE come from the germline V gene. The CDR3 is 14 residues long. The CDR3 reads CASSLDTYTGELFF. CDR3 nucleotides: TGTGCCAGCAGCCTAGACACCTACACCGGGGAGCTGTTTTTT.

This clonotype came up many times. V usage is TRBV5-1 and J usage is TRBJ2-1; D might be TRBD2 (6 bases). The CDR3 is 13 residues long. V dropped 5 bases and J dropped 6 bases, with 12 bases sitting between them. The germline gives CDR1 SGHRS, CDR2 YFSETQ. CDR3 sequence reads: CASREPGANEQFF. CDR3 coding DNA: TGCGCCAGCAGGGAGCCGGGAGCCAATGAGCAGTTCTTC.

This clonotype was detected only a few times. The genes are TRBV7-2 and TRBJ2-7; possibly TRBD2 for D (5 bases). Germline CDR1 SGHTA, CDR2 FQGNSA. This CDR3 comprises 15 residues. Trimming took 2 bases from V and 3 from J, leaving 14 bases between them. The CDR3 region is CASSLFSTGNYEQYF. The DNA of the CDR3 is TGTGCCAGCAGCTTATTCTCGACCGGGAACTACGAGCAGTACTTC.

This clonotype has a handful of counts. V is TRBV7-2 and J is TRBJ2-7; D is ambiguous. The CDR3 loop spans 13 amino acids. V was clipped by 2 bases and J by 4 bases, with 9 bases between them. The germline V gene encodes CDR1 SGHTA and CDR2 FQGNSA. CDR3 region: CASSLNSPYEQYF. CDR3 sequence (DNA): TGTGCCAGCAGCTTAAATAGCCCGTACGAGCAGTACTTC.

The chain is built from TRBV5-1 and TRBJ2-7; 9 nucleotides line up with TRBD1. The trim removed 0 bases at V and 3 bases at J, leaving 4 bases unmatched. CDR1 is SGHRS and CDR2 is YFSETQ in the germline V gene. The CDR3 consists of 15 residues. The CDR3 DNA sequence: TGCGCCAGCAGCTTGGGAGGACAGGGGATCTACGAGCAGTACTTC. This translates into CASSLGGQGIYEQYF.

J is TRBJ2-5 and V is TRBV3-1, with 9 bases identical to TRBD2. The CDR3 totals 16 residues. Looked up from germline, CDR1 is LGHDT and CDR2 is YNNKEL (reference sequence). The V segment lost 4 bases and the J segment 5 bases; nucleotides outside the gene matches: 11. The chain's CDR3 is CASSPFSSGIAETQYF. In DNA, the CDR3 is TGTGCCAGCAGCCCCTTTTCTAGCGGGATTGCGGAGACCCAGTACTTC.

The chain has TRBV5-1 and TRBJ2-5, with a weak D call TRBD2 (5 bases). V gave up 7 bases and J gave up 3 bases, with 16 bases separating them. This CDR3 is 14 amino acids long. CDR1 and CDR2 (germline): SGHRS, YFSETQ. DNA for the CDR3: TGCGCCAGCCGACCCGGCGGGCCAAAAGAGACCCAGTACTTC. It yields the protein CASRPGGPKETQYF.

This clonotype was found many times. The DNA for the CDR3 is TGTGCCAGCAGCTTCCGGCCGATGCAGGGTTACAATGAGCAGTTCTTC. Protein sequence: CASSFRPMQGYNEQFF. The chain couples TRBV7-2 to TRBJ2-1; the D gene is possibly TRBD1 (5 bases). Deletions cut 3 bases from V and 4 bases from J, with 16 bases between. This CDR3 is built from 16 residues. CDR1 and CDR2 (germline): SGHTA, FQGNSA.

This clonotype was seen only a few times. The CDR3 protein is CASRSGGLRAYNEQFF. The CDR3 DNA is TGTGCCAGCAGGTCCGGCGGACTCCGAGCCTACAATGAGCAGTTCTTC. V gene TRBV3-1 combines with J gene TRBJ2-1; TRBD2 might be the D (5 bases). Germline assignment: CDR1 LGHDT and CDR2 YNNKEL (reference sequence). V lost 6 bases, J lost 2 bases, and 17 bases lay in between. The CDR3 runs to 16 residues.

The table lists this clonotype with many counts. The V gene is TRBV5-5, the J gene TRBJ2-3, with TRBD1 matching over 7 bases. Germline V lookup: CDR1 SGHKS, CDR2 YYEKEE (reference sequence). This CDR3 is 15 amino acids long. The V segment lost 4 bases and the J segment 2 bases; nucleotides outside the gene matches: 7. CDR3 protein: CASSPRTGYTDTQYF. As DNA, the CDR3 is TGTGCCAGCAGCCCTCGGACAGGATACACAGATACGCAGTATTTT.

This clonotype occurred a few times. The V and J genes are TRBV5-4 and TRBJ2-5; D gene uncertain. This CDR3 spans 14 amino acids. V lost 0 bases to trimming and J lost 3 bases, with 9 bases between them. Germline V gene lookup returns CDR1 SGHNT and CDR2 YYREEE (reference sequence). The CDR3 loop is CASSLEKGKETQYF. The CDR3 coding sequence is TGTGCCAGCAGCTTGGAGAAGGGTAAAGAGACCCAGTACTTC.

This clonotype was picked up many times. The J gene is TRBJ2-5, the V gene TRBV7-2; TRBD1 is a possible D gene (6 bases). Germline V lookup: CDR1 SGHTA, CDR2 FQGNSA. V dropped 3 bases and J dropped 4 bases, with 12 bases sitting between them. CDR3 length equals 14 residues. In DNA, the CDR3 is TGTGCCAGCAGCTTGGGGACACAGTCAGAGACCCAGTACTTC. Its translation is CASSLGTQSETQYF.

The V and J genes are TRBV10-3 and TRBJ1-2, with 7 bases identical to TRBD1. J lost 2 bases, V lost 4 bases, and 4 bases had no gene match. The CDR3 totals 14 residues. Per the germline V gene, CDR1 is ENHRY and CDR2 is SYGVKD. The CDR3 DNA sequence: TGTGCCATCAGTGGGGAACAGGGGAACTATGGCTACACCTTC. Translating it yields CAISGEQGNYGYTF.

J is TRBJ2-5 and V is TRBV7-9; unclear D gene. This CDR3 is 15 amino acids long. The germline CDR1 and CDR2 sequences are SEHNR and FQNEAQ (reference sequence). Trimming left V 4 bases short and J 0 bases short, with 12 bases between. The CDR3 coding sequence is TGTGCCAGCAGCTCCCCTGATCGCTACCAAGAGACCCAGTACTTC. This codes for CASSSPDRYQETQYF.

This chain uses TRBV6-1 with TRBJ1-1; D not certain. The germline CDR1 and CDR2 sequences are MNHNS and SASEGT. The CDR3 sequence is 12 residues long. The V gene lost 2 bases and the J gene lost 10 bases, with 11 bases spanning the gap. The CDR3 reads CASSESGRGAFF. DNA for the CDR3: TGTGCCAGCAGTGAATCTGGACGTGGAGCTTTCTTT.

The chain employs TRBV4-2 and TRBJ1-4; TRBD1 might be the D (6 bases). Germline CDR1 is LGHNA and CDR2 is YNFKEQ. The CDR3 covers 18 residues. Trimming cost V 2 bases and J 8 bases, with 24 bases left between them. In nucleotides, the CDR3 is TGTGCCAGCAGCCAAAAAGATGGGGGGCTGGGATTTAAGGAAAAACTGTTTTTT. It specifies CASSQKDGGLGFKEKLFF.

This clonotype was picked up many times. The genes are TRBV7-2 and TRBJ2-1; TRBD1 might be the D (6 bases). Per the germline V gene, CDR1 is SGHTA and CDR2 is FQGNSA. The ends were cut back, 5 bases at V and 5 bases at J, with 10 bases in the middle. The CDR3 runs to 13 residues. CDR3 amino acids: CASSPDRHNEQFF. DNA for the CDR3: TGTGCCAGCAGCCCGGACAGACACAATGAGCAGTTCTTC.

V is TRBV7-8 and J is TRBJ1-6, with unresolved D. Deletions cut 9 bases from V and 7 bases from J, with 16 bases between. The CDR3 is 14 amino acids. Per the germline V gene, CDR1 is SGHVS and CDR2 is FQNEAQ. The CDR3 bases are TGTGCCAGTTCCCGTATAACAGCCAATTCACCCCTCCACTTT. This translates into CASSRITANSPLHF.

The sample holds many counts of this clonotype. The DNA of the CDR3 is TGTGCCAGCAGCTTATCAGGAGATACGCAGTATTTT. It specifies CASSLSGDTQYF. The chain is built from TRBV7-2 and TRBJ2-3; D unresolved. Trimming took off 2 bases at V and 5 bases at J, with 5 bases between the two ends. The CDR3 is 12 residues long. Looked up from germline, CDR1 is SGHTA and CDR2 is FQGNSA.

This clonotype was detected many times. The rearrangement joins TRBV5-1 to TRBJ2-6; D remains ambiguous. CDR3 size: 14 residues. Trimming shortened V by 4 bases and J by 4 bases, and 9 bases separated the two germline ends. Germline CDR1 reads SGHRS; CDR2 reads YFSETQ. The CDR3 sequence is CASSRALGANVLTF. CDR3 coding DNA: TGCGCCAGCAGCCGGGCCCTCGGGGCCAACGTCCTGACTTTC.